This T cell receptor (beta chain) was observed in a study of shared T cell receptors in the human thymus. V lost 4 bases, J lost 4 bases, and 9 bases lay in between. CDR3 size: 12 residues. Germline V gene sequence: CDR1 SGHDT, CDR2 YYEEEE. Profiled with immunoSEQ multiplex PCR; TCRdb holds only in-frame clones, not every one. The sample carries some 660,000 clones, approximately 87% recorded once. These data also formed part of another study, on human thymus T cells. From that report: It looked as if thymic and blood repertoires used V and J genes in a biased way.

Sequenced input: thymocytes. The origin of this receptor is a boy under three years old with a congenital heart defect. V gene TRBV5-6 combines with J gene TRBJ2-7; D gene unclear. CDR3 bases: TGTGCCAGCAGCCGAGCTGATTACGAGCAGTACTTC. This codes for CASSRADYEQYF.